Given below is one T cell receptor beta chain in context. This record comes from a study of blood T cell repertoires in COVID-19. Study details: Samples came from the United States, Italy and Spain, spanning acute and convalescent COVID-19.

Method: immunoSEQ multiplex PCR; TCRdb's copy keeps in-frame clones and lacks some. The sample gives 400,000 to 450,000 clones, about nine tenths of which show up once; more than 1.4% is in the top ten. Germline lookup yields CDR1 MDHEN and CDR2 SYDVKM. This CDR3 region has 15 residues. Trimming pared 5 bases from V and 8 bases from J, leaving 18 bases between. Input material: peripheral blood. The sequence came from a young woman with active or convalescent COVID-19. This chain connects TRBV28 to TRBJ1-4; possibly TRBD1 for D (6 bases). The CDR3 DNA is TGTGCCAGCAGTAGAACCGGGACATTAGGGGAAAAACTGTTTTTT. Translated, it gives CASSRTGTLGEKLFF.